One sample yielded the 29 T cell receptor beta chains listed below, sequenced in a study of CD8 T cells in ankylosing spondylitis. Whole-study results and caveats: What appeared characteristic of ankylosing spondylitis blood was a TCR beta motif of 7 or 8 highly homologous variants.

MiXCR was run by TCRdb on the 5' RACE reads, yielding one entry per CDR3 protein. The sample lists 750,000 to 850,000 distinct CDR3 sequences; 12% were seen once. No antigens are known for them. The sample comprised blood, either unsorted or a sorted T cell fraction (not recorded which). The receptors come from a male donor with ankylosing spondylitis.

In this sample, this clonotype turned up a few times. CDR3 sequence (DNA): TGTGCCAGCAGCAAAGAGAGGGACTCAGACGAGCAGTACTTC. Translating it yields CASSKERDSDEQYF. V usage is TRBV21-1 and J usage is TRBJ2-7; whether TRBD2, the table's D call, matches the DNA was not checked. TRBV21-1 is given as a pseudogene. There are 14 residues in the CDR3.

This clonotype has a count of ten or more. The chain joins TRBV4-2 to TRBJ1-5; D might be TRBD1 (6 bases). Germline CDR1 is LGHNA and CDR2 is YNFKEQ. The CDR3 covers 17 residues. Trimming removed 0 bases at V and 0 bases at J, with 12 bases between. In nucleotides, the CDR3 is TGTGCCAGCAGCCAAGAGGGGGGGCGCGTTAGCAATCAGCCCCAGCATTTT. This sequence encodes CASSQEGGRVSNQPQHF.

The chain uses TRBV12-3 or TRBV12-4 and TRBJ2-1; 14 nucleotides line up with TRBD2. The ends lost 5 bases at V and 8 bases at J; junction bases unmatched: 11. The CDR3 is 17 residues long. CDR3 sequence: CASSPETSGGAADEQFF. The CDR3, as DNA: TGTGCCAGCAGTCCCGAGACTAGCGGGGGGGCGGCCGATGAGCAGTTCTTC.

V usage is TRBV27 and J usage is TRBJ2-3; the D is unclear. Trimming cost V 3 bases and J 3 bases, with 7 bases left between them. This CDR3 is 13 amino acids long. Germline values: CDR1 MNHEY, CDR2 SMNVEV (reference sequence). The CDR3 DNA sequence: TGTGCCAGCAGTTTCCTACAGACAGATACGCAGTATTTT. It codes for CASSFLQTDTQYF.

The CDR3 DNA reads TGTGCCAGCAGCCCCCCCTGGGGACTAGTTGTGCCTACGCAGTATTTT. Amino acid sequence: CASSPPWGLVVPTQYF. The genes are TRBV7-2 and TRBJ2-3; TRBD2 aligns across 8 bases. CDR3 length: 16 amino acids. J lost 8 bases, V lost 5 bases, and 15 bases had no gene match. The germline V gene encodes CDR1 SGHTA and CDR2 FQGNSA.

V and J are TRBV12-3 or TRBV12-4 and TRBJ1-4; TRBD1 aligns across 7 bases. The V segment lost 5 bases and the J segment 8 bases; nucleotides outside the gene matches: 5. The CDR3 loop spans 13 amino acids. CDR3 nucleotide sequence: TGTGCCAGCAGTCAAAACAGGGGCGAAAAACTGTTTTTT. Protein: CASSQNRGEKLFF.

The rearrangement uses TRBV20-1 and TRBJ1-3, with 7 bases that match TRBD1. Germline V CDR1 and CDR2: DFQATT, SNEGSKA (reference sequence). V dropped 6 bases and J dropped 4; count of bases not matched to a gene: 9. The CDR3 totals 14 residues. CDR3 in DNA: TGCAGTGCCCTAACAGGGGCGGACGGAAACACCATATATTTT. Protein: CSALTGADGNTIYF.

The V call is TRBV28, the J call TRBJ2-7; 7 bases are a match to TRBD2. The CDR3 has 14 amino acids. The ends lost 5 bases at V and 3 bases at J; junction bases unmatched: 7. Germline assignment: CDR1 MDHEN and CDR2 SYDVKM. CDR3 amino acids: CASSSASGYYEQYF. In DNA, the CDR3 is TGTGCCAGCAGTAGCGCTAGCGGTTACTACGAGCAGTACTTC. Full variable domain (outside the CDR3, taken from reference TRBV28 and TRBJ2-7): DVKVTQSSRYLVKRTGEKVFLECVQDMDHENMFWYRQDPGLGLRLIYFSYDVKMKEKGDIPEGYSVSREKKERFSLILESASTNQTSMYLCASSSASGYYEQYFGPGTRLTVT.

The J gene is TRBJ2-7, the V gene TRBV10-3; D not resolved. Trimming cost V 5 bases and J 5 bases, with 16 bases left between them. The germline V gene encodes CDR1 ENHRY and CDR2 SYGVKD. This CDR3 contains 14 residues. CDR3 in amino acids: CAISSTASFDEQYF. DNA for the CDR3: TGTGCCATCAGTTCGACGGCCTCGTTCGACGAGCAGTACTTC.

This clonotype was counted ten times or more. The chain is built from TRBV3-1 and TRBJ1-2, with D perhaps TRBD1 (5 bases). V gave up 2 bases and J gave up 1 base, with 5 bases separating them. The length of the CDR3 is 13 residues. Germline CDR1 reads LGHDT; CDR2 reads YNNKEL (reference sequence). CDR3 in amino acids: CASSQRGNYGYTF. CDR3 nucleotides: TGTGCCAGCAGCCAAAGGGGTAACTATGGCTACACCTTC.

The gene calls are TRBV6-5 and TRBJ1-5; 11 bases are a match to TRBD1. V lost 4 bases and J lost 4; bases outside the gene matches: 6. The germline V gene has CDR1 MNHEY and CDR2 SVGAGI. The CDR3 runs to 16 residues. The CDR3 loop is CASSFRGQGANQPQHF. The CDR3 DNA reads as TGTGCCAGCAGTTTTCGTGGACAGGGGGCGAATCAGCCCCAGCATTTT.

Note on this clonotype: An end of the junction differs from the germline gene, which may be a read error. The genes are TRBV7-7 and TRBJ2-3; maybe TRBD2 (6 bases). Germline loops: CDR1 SSHAT, CDR2 FNYEAQ (reference sequence). The CDR3 extends over 14 amino acids. This CDR3 is CASSQGLHTDTQYF. The CDR3 coding sequence is TGTGCTAGCAGCCAGGGACTTCACACAGATACGCAGTATTTT.

V gene TRBV10-3 combines with J gene TRBJ1-2, with unresolved D. V gave up 2 bases and J gave up 6 bases, with 10 bases separating them. Germline lookup yields CDR1 ENHRY and CDR2 SYGVKD. The CDR3 length is 13 residues. CDR3 coding DNA: TGTGCCATCAGTGAGAGGTTCGGGAATGGCTACACCTTC. This translates into CAISERFGNGYTF.

The chain is built from TRBV28 and TRBJ1-4; D gene ambiguous. Germline-derived CDR1 and CDR2 are MDHEN and SYDVKM. V was shortened by 5 bases and J by 5 bases, with 9 bases between the two germline ends. The CDR3 has 13 amino acids. DNA for the CDR3: TGTGCCAGCAGTGACGAAGGAAATGAAAAACTGTTTTTT. The encoded protein is CASSDEGNEKLFF. Full variable domain (rest looked up from reference TRBV28 and TRBJ1-4): DVKVTQSSRYLVKRTGEKVFLECVQDMDHENMFWYRQDPGLGLRLIYFSYDVKMKEKGDIPEGYSVSREKKERFSLILESASTNQTSMYLCASSDEGNEKLFFGSGTQLSVL.

This clonotype has only a few counts. The chain has TRBV7-2 and TRBJ1-1; D is possibly TRBD1 (6 bases). Between the trimmed V and J ends, which lost 5 bases and 3 bases, there was a span of 19 bases. Germline lookup yields CDR1 SGHTA and CDR2 FQGNSA. The CDR3 loop spans 16 amino acids. CDR3 amino acids: CASSPRWGADDTEAFF. The CDR3, as DNA: TGTGCCAGCAGCCCTAGATGGGGGGCAGATGACACTGAAGCTTTCTTT. Combining the CDR3 with reference TRBV7-2 and TRBJ1-1 gives the whole variable domain GAGVSQSPSNKVTEKGKDVELRCDPISGHTALYWYRQSLGQGLEFLIYFQGNSAPDKSGLPSDRFSAERTGGSVSTLTIQRTQQEDSAVYLCASSPRWGADDTEAFFGQGTRLTVV.

This clonotype turned up a few times. The V and J genes are TRBV4-2 and TRBJ2-7, with 13 bases that match TRBD2. CDR1 is LGHNA and CDR2 is YNFKEQ in the germline V gene. Trimming took 1 base from V and 7 from J; bases not matched to a gene: 10. The CDR3 is 17 amino acids. CDR3: CASSQALGLAGEREQYF. DNA of the CDR3: TGTGCCAGCAGCCAAGCGCTCGGACTAGCGGGAGAGAGAGAGCAGTACTTC.

The chain links TRBV4-1 to TRBJ1-1; D is perhaps TRBD1 (6 bases). The CDR3 totals 15 residues. Trimming pared 5 bases from V and 6 bases from J, leaving 19 bases between. Germline V gene sequence: CDR1 MGHRA, CDR2 YSYEKL. The CDR3 region is CASSYPGHMASEAFF. The DNA for the CDR3 is TGCGCCAGCAGCTATCCGGGACATATGGCATCTGAAGCTTTCTTT.

This clonotype has at least ten counts. The chain links TRBV20-1 to TRBJ2-4; 7 nucleotides line up with TRBD1. Germline V gene sequence: CDR1 DFQATT, CDR2 SNEGSKA (reference sequence). The CDR3 runs 14 residues. The junction had 7 bases not matched to a gene; V was cut back by 3 bases and J by 5 bases. CDR3 sequence reads: CSARVWGTENIQYF. The CDR3 bases are TGCAGTGCTAGGGTCTGGGGGACAGAAAACATTCAGTACTTC.

The chain links TRBV28 to TRBJ2-1; 10 bases align to TRBD2. Germline-derived CDR1 and CDR2 are MDHEN and SYDVKM. The CDR3 extends over 15 amino acids. The V segment lost 4 bases and the J segment 11 bases; nucleotides outside the gene matches: 11. The CDR3 nucleotides are TGTGCCAGCAGTTCCGGGACTAGCGTCCGGGAGAAGCAGTTCTTC. Its translation: CASSSGTSVREKQFF.

The V gene is TRBV9, the J gene TRBJ1-2, with 7 bases matching TRBD1. Trimming at V came to 5 bases and at J to 4 bases, leaving 11 bases not matched to a gene. The V gene's germline CDR1 is SGDLS and CDR2 YYNGEE. The CDR3 is 15 residues long. CDR3 protein: CASRRRQGGFYGYTF. The CDR3, as DNA: TGTGCCAGCAGGCGAAGACAGGGCGGTTTCTATGGCTACACCTTC.

This clonotype was counted a few times. The chain couples TRBV30 to TRBJ2-2; D is unclear. Germline V gives CDR1 GTSNPN, CDR2 SVGIG (reference sequence). V lost 4 bases and J lost 3, with 6 bases in between. The CDR3 is 12 residues long. CDR3 loop: CAWTKDTGELFF. In DNA form, the CDR3 reads TGTGCCTGGACTAAGGACACCGGGGAGCTGTTTTTT.

V usage is TRBV11-3 and J usage is TRBJ1-3, with TRBD1 identical over 7 bases. Per germline, CDR1 SGHNT and CDR2 YENEEA. Trimming cost V 5 bases and J 4 bases; bases outside gene matches: 14. This CDR3 comprises 17 residues. The CDR3 nucleotides read TGTGCCAGCAGCCGAGGGGGCGCAGCCACCGGAGGAAACACCATATATTTT. Translation: CASSRGGAATGGNTIYF.

At least ten counts were recorded for this clonotype. The chain carries TRBV7-2 and TRBJ1-1; 7 bases are shared with TRBD1. This CDR3 is 14 amino acids long. After removal of 8 bases from V and 1 base from J, the junction contained 7 bases not matched to a gene. The germline V gene has CDR1 SGHTA and CDR2 FQGNSA. CDR3 nucleotides: TGTGCCAGCCAGCTGGGACAGCCGAACACTGAAGCTTTCTTT. Protein: CASQLGQPNTEAFF. The full variable domain, in which reference TRBV7-2 and TRBJ1-1 provide the parts outside the CDR3, is GAGVSQSPSNKVTEKGKDVELRCDPISGHTALYWYRQSLGQGLEFLIYFQGNSAPDKSGLPSDRFSAERTGGSVSTLTIQRTQQEDSAVYLCASQLGQPNTEAFFGQGTRLTVV.

This clonotype has a count of ten or more. V and J are TRBV29-1 and TRBJ2-1; 12 bases map to TRBD2. Looked up from germline, CDR1 is SQVTM and CDR2 is ANQGSEA. This CDR3 is built from 14 residues. Trimming cost V 4 bases and J 9 bases; bases outside gene matches: 7. The CDR3 DNA follows: TGCAGCGTTGTTGGGCTAGCGGGAGGGGGTGAGCAGTTCTTC. Translated: CSVVGLAGGGEQFF.

The chain recombines TRBV28 with TRBJ2-7; weak D call: TRBD2 (6 bases). The germline CDR1 and CDR2 sequences are MDHEN and SYDVKM. V shed 2 bases and J shed 2 bases, with 16 bases lying between them. The CDR3 covers 16 residues. The CDR3, as DNA: TGTGCCAGCAGTTTAGGATACGGGGGTCTCACCTACGAGCAGTACTTC. Amino acids: CASSLGYGGLTYEQYF.

There are many counts of this clonotype. The chain uses TRBV7-9 and TRBJ2-1; no clear D gene. The V gene lost 2 bases and the J gene lost 4 bases, with 6 bases spanning the gap. The germline V gene encodes CDR1 SEHNR and CDR2 FQNEAQ (reference sequence). The CDR3 has 13 residues. The CDR3 DNA reads TGTGCCAGCAGCTTAAACGCGTACAATGAGCAGTTCTTC. Translating gives CASSLNAYNEQFF.

This clonotype occurred a few times. V gene TRBV6-1 combines with J gene TRBJ1-1; D not resolved. The CDR3 runs to 14 residues. CDR1 is MNHNS, CDR2 SASEGT, per germline. Trimming pared 5 bases from V and 0 bases from J, leaving 10 bases between. Here the CDR3 reads CASSPTWVNTEAFF. In DNA, the CDR3 is TGTGCCAGCAGTCCGACGTGGGTGAACACTGAAGCTTTCTTT.

This clonotype turned up a few times. The V gene is TRBV20-1, the J gene TRBJ2-7; TRBD2 might be the D (6 bases). Germline CDR1 is DFQATT and CDR2 is SNEGSKA (reference sequence). This CDR3 is built from 12 residues. V was cut by 5 bases and J by 2 bases, with 10 bases left in between. The CDR3 DNA reads as TGCAGTGCTGCAGGACTAACCTACGAGCAGTACTTC. It translates to CSAAGLTYEQYF.

This clonotype has a count of ten or more. This rearrangement joins TRBV7-6 to TRBJ2-3; the D is unclear. Germline-derived CDR1 and CDR2 are SGHVS and FNYEAQ. This CDR3 comprises 16 residues. The ends were cut back, 1 base at V and 4 bases at J, with 15 bases in the middle. The CDR3 loop is CASSLDPSVVADTQYF. DNA of the CDR3: TGTGCCAGCAGCTTAGATCCGTCAGTTGTTGCAGATACGCAGTATTTT.